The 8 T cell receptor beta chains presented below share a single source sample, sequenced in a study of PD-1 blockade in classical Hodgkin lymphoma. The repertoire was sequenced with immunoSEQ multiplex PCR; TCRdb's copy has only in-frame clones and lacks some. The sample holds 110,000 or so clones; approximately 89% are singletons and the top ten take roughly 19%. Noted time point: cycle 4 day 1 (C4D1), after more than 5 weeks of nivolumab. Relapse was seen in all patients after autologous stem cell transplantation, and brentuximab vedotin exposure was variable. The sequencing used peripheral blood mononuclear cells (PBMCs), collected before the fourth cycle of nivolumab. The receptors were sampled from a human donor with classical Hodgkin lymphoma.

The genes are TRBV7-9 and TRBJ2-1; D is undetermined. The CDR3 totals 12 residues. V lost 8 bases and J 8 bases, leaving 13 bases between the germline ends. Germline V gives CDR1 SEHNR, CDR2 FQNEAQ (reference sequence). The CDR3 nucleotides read TGTGCCAGCGGGATAGCCAGCTATGAGCAGTTCTTC. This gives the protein CASGIASYEQFF.

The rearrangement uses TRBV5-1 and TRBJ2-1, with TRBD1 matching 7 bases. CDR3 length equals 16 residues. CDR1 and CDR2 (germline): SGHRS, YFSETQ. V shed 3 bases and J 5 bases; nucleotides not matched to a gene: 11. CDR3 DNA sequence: TGCGCCAGCAGCTCCGCCGAGACAGGGTGGAACAATGAGCAGTTCTTC. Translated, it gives CASSSAETGWNNEQFF. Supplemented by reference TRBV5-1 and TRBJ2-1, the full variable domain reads KAGVTQTPRYLIKTRGQQVTLSCSPISGHRSVSWYQQTPGQGLQFLFEYFSETQRNKGNFPGRFSGRQFSNSRSEMNVSTLELGDSALYLCASSSAETGWNNEQFFGPGTRLTVL.

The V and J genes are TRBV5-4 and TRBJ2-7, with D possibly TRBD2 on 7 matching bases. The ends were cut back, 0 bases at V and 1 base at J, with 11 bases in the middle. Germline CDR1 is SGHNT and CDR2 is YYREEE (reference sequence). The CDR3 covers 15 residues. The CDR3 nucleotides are TGTGCCAGCAGCTTGGAGGGGGGGTCTTCCTACGAGCAGTACTTC. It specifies CASSLEGGSSYEQYF.

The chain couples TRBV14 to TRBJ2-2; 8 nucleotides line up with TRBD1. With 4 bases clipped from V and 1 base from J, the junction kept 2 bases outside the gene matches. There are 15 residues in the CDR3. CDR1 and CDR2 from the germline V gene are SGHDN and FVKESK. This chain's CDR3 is CASSRGTGNTGELFF. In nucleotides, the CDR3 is TGTGCCAGCAGCCGAGGGACAGGGAACACCGGGGAGCTGTTTTTT.

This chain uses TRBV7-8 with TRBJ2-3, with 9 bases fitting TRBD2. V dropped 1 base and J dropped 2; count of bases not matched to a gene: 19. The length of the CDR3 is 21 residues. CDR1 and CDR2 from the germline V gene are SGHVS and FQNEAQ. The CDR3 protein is CASSLEPFVSGREGDTDTQYF. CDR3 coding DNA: TGTGCCAGCAGCTTAGAGCCCTTTGTATCCGGGCGGGAGGGTGACACAGATACGCAGTATTTT.

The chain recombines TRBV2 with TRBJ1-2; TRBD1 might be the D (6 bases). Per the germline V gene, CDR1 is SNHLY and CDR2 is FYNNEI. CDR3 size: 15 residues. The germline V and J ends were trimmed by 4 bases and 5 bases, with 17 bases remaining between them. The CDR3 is CASSVLDRGPYGYTF. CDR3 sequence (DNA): TGTGCCAGCAGTGTGCTGGACAGAGGCCCTTATGGCTACACCTTC.

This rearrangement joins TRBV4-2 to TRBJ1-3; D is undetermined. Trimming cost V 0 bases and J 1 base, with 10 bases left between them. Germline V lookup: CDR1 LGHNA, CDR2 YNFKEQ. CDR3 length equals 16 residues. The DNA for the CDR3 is TGTGCCAGCAGCCAAGAAGTCATGGTATCTGGAAACACCATATATTTT. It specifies CASSQEVMVSGNTIYF.

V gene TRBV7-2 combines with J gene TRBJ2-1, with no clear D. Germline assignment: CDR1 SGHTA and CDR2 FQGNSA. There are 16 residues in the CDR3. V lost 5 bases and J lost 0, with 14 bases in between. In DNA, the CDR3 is TGTGCCAGCAGCCCCCACCTTTATAGCTCCTACAATGAGCAGTTCTTC. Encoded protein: CASSPHLYSSYNEQFF.